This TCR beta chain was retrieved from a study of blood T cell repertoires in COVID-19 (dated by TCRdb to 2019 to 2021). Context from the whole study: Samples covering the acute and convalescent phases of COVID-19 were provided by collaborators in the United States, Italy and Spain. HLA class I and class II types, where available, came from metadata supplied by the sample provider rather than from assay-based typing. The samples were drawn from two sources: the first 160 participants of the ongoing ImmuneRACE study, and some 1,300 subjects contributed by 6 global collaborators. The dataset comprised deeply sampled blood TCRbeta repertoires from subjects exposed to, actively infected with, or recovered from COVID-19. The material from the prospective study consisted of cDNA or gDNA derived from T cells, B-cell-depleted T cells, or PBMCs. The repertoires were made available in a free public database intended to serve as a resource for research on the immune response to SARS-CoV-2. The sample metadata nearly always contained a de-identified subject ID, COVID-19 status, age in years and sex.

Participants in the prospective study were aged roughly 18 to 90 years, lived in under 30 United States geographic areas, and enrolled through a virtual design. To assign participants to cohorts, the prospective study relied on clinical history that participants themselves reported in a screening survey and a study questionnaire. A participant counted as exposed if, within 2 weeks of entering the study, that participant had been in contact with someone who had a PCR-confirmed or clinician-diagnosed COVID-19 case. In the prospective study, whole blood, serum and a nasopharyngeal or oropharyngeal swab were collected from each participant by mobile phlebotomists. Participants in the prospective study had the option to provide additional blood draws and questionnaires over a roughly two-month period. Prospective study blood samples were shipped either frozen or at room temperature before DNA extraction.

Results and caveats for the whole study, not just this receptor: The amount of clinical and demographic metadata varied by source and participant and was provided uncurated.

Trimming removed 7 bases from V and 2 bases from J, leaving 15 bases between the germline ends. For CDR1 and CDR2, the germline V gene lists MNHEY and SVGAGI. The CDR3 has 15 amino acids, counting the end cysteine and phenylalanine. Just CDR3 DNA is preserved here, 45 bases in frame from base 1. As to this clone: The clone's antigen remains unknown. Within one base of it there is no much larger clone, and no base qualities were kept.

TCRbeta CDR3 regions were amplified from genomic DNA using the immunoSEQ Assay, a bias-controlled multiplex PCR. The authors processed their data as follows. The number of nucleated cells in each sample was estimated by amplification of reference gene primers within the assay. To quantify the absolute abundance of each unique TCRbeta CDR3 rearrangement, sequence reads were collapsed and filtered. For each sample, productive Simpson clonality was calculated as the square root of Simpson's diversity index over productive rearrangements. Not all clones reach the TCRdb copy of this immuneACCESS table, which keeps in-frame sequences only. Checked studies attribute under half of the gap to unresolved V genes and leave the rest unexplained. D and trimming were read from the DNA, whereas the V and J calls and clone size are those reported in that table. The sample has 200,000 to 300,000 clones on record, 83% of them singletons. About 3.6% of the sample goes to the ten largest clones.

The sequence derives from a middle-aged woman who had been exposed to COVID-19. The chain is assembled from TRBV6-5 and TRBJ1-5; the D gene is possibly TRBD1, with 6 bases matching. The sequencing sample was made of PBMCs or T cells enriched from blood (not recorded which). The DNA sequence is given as TGTGCCAGCATTCTACAGGGAATTGGCAATCAGCCCCAGCATTTT. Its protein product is CASILQGIGNQPQHF.